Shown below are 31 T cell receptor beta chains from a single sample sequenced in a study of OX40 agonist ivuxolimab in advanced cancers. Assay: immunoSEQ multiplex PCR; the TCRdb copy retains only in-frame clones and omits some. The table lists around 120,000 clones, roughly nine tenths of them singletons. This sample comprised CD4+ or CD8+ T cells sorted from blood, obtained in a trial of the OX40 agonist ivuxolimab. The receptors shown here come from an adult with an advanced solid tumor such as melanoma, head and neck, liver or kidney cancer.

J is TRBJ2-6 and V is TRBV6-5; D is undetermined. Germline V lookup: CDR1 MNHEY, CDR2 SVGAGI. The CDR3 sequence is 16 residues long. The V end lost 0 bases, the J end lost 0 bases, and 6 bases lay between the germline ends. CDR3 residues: CASSYSQVSGANVLTF. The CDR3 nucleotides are TGTGCCAGCAGTTACTCCCAGGTCTCTGGGGCCAACGTCCTGACTTTC.

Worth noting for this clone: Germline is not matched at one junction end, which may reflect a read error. The CDR3 sequence: CASRPGLVSTDTQYF. The CDR3, as DNA: TGCGCCAGCAGACCGGGACTAGTAAGCACTGATACGCAGTATTTT. V gene TRBV5-1 combines with J gene TRBJ2-3; 8 bases are shared with TRBD2. The germline CDR1 and CDR2 sequences are SGHRS and YFSETQ. The CDR3 is 15 amino acids.

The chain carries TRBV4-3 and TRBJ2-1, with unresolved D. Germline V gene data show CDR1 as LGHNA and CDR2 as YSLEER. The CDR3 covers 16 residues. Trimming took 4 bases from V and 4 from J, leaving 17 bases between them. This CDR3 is CASSPRLDIIYNEQFF. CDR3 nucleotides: TGCGCCAGCAGCCCCCGCCTCGATATCATTTACAATGAGCAGTTCTTC.

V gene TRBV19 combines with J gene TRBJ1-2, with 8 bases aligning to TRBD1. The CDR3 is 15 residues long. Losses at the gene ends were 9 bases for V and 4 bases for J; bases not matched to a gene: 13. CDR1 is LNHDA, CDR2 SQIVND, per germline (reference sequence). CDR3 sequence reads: CASKSRDRLIYGYTF. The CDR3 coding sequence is TGTGCCAGCAAATCCCGGGACAGGCTAATCTATGGCTACACCTTC.

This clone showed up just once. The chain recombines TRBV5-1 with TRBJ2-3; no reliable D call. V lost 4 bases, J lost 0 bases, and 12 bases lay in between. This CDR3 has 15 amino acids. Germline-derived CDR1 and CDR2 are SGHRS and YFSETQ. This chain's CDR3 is CASSLRIYSTDTQYF. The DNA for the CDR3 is TGCGCCAGCAGCCTTAGGATTTACAGCACAGATACGCAGTATTTT.

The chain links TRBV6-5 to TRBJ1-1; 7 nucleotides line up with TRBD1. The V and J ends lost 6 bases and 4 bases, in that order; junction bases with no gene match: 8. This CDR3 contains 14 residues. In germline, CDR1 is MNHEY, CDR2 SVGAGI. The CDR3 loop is CASSRDREATEAFF. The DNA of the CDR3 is TGTGCCAGCAGCCGCGACAGGGAGGCCACTGAAGCTTTCTTT.

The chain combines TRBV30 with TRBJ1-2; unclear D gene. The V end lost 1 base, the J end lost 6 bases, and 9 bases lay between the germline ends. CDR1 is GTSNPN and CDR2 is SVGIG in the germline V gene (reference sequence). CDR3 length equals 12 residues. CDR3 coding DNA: TGTGCCTGGAGTGAGGGTTTAGATGGCTACACCTTC. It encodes CAWSEGLDGYTF.

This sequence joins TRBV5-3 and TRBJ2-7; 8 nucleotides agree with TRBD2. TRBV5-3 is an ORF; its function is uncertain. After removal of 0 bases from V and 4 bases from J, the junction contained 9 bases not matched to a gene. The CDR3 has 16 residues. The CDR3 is CARSLAGGERGYEQYF. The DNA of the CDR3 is TGTGCCAGAAGCTTGGCGGGAGGGGAAAGGGGTTACGAGCAGTACTTC.

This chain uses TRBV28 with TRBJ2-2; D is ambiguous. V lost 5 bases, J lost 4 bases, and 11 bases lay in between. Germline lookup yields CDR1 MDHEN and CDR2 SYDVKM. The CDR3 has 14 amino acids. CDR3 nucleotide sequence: TGTGCCAGCAGTAAGCGCAGTACCACCGGGGAGCTGTTTTTT. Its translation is CASSKRSTTGELFF.

The CDR3 DNA follows: TGTGCCAGCAGCTCTGGGACAGGGGCTGTCTATGGCTACACCTTC. Protein product: CASSSGTGAVYGYTF. V usage is TRBV5-6 and J usage is TRBJ1-2, with TRBD1 matching 10 bases. This CDR3 contains 15 residues. The V segment lost 3 bases and the J segment 4 bases; nucleotides outside the gene matches: 6. Germline lookup yields CDR1 SGHDT and CDR2 YYEEEE. The variable domain in full, with the rest retrieved from reference TRBV5-6 and TRBJ1-2, is DAGVTQSPTHLIKTRGQQVTLRCSPKSGHDTVSWYQQALGQGPQFIFQYYEEEERQRGNFPDRFSGHQFPNYSSELNVNALLLGDSALYLCASSSGTGAVYGYTFGSGTRLTVV.

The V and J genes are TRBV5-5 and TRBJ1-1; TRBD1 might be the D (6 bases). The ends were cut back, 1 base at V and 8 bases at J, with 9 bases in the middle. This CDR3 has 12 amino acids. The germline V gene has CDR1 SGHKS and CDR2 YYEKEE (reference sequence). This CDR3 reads CASSLNRVEAFF. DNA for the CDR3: TGTGCCAGCAGCTTGAACAGGGTAGAAGCTTTCTTT.

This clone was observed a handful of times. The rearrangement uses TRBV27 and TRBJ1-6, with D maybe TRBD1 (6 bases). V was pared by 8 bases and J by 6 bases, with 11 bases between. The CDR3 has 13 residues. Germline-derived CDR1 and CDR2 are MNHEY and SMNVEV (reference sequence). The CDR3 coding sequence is TGTGCCAGCCGGGACACCTTTAATTCACCCCTCCACTTT. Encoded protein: CASRDTFNSPLHF.

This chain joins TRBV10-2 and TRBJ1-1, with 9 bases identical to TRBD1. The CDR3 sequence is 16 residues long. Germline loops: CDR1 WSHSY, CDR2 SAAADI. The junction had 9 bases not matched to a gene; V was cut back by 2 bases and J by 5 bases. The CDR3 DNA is TGCGCCAGCAGTGAGATGACAGGGGGGAAAAGGACTGAAGCTTTCTTT. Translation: CASSEMTGGKRTEAFF.

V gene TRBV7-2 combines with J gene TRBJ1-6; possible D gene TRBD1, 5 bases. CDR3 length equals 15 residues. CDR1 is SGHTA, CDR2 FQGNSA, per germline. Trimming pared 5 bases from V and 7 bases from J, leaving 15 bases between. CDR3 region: CASSLFGGSNSPLHF. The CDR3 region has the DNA TGTGCCAGCAGCCTTTTCGGGGGTTCCAATTCACCCCTCCACTTT.

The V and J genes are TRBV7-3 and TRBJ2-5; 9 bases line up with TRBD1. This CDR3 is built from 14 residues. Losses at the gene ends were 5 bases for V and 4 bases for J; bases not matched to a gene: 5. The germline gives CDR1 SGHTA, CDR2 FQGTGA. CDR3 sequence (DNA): TGTGCCAGCAGCCCCGGACAGGGGACAGAGACCCAGTACTTC. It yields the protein CASSPGQGTETQYF.

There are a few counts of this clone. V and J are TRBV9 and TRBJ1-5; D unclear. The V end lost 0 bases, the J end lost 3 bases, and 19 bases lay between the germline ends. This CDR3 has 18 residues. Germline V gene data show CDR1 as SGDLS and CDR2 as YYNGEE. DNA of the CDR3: TGTGCCAGCAGCGTAGAAAGCAGACGACCGAACTTCAATCAGCCCCAGCATTTT. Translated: CASSVESRRPNFNQPQHF.

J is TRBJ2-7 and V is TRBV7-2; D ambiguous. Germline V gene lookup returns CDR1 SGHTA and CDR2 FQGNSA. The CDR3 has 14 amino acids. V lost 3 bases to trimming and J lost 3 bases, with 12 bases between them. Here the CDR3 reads CASSLDGLDYEQYF. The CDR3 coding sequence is TGTGCCAGCAGCTTGGATGGGTTAGACTACGAGCAGTACTTC.

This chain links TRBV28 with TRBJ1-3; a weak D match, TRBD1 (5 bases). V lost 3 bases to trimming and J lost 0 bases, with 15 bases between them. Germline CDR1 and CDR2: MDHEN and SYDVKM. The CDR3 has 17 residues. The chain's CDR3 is CASSFASWTYSGNTIYF. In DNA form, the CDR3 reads TGTGCCAGCAGTTTTGCCTCGTGGACATACTCTGGAAACACCATATATTTT.

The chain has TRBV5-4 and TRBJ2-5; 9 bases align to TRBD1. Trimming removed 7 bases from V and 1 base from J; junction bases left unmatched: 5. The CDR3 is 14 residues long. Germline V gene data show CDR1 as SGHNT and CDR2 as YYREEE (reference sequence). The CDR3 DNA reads TGTGCCAGCTCGAACAGGGGGCTCCAAGAGACCCAGTACTTC. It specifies CASSNRGLQETQYF.

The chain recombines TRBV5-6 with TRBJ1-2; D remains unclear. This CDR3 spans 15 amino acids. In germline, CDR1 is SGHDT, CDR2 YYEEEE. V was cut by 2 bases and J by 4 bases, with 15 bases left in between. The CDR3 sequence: CASSLQTSSGYGYTF. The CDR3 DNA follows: TGTGCCAGCAGCTTACAAACTAGCTCGGGCTATGGCTACACCTTC.

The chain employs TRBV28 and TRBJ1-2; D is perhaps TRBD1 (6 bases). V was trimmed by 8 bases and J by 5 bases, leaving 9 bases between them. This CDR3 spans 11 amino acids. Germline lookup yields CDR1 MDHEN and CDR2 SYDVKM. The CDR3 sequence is CASGTMYGYTF. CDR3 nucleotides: TGTGCCAGCGGGACAATGTATGGCTACACCTTC.

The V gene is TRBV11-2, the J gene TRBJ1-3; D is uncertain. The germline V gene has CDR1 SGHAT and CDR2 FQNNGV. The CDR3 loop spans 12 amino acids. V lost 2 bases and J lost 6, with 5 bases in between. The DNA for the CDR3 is TGTGCCAGCAGCTTAAGCCAAAACACCATATATTTT. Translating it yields CASSLSQNTIYF.

CDR3 residues: CASNRDGPEAFF. The CDR3 coding sequence is TGCGCCAGCAATCGGGACGGACCCGAAGCTTTCTTT. The V call is TRBV10-2, the J call TRBJ1-1, with D possibly being TRBD1 (5 bases). Germline V gene lookup returns CDR1 WSHSY and CDR2 SAAADI. The CDR3 runs to 12 residues. The germline V and J ends were trimmed by 7 bases and 8 bases, with 14 bases remaining between them.

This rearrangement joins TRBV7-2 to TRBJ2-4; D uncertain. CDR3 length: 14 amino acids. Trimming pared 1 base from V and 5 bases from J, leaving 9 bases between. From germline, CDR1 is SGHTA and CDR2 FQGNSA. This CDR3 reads CASSLGAWENIQYF. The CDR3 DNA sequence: TGTGCCAGCAGCTTAGGGGCCTGGGAAAACATTCAGTACTTC.

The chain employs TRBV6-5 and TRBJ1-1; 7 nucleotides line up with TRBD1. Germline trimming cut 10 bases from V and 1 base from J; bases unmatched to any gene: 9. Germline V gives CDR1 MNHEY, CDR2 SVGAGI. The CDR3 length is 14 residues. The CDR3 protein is CATLTGTANTEAFF. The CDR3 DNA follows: TGTGCCACCCTAACTGGGACAGCGAACACTGAAGCTTTCTTT.

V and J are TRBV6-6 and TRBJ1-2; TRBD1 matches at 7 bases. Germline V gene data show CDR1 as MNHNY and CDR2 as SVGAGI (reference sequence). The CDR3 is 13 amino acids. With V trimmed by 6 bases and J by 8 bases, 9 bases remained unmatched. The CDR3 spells CASSSDRVGGYTF. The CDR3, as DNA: TGTGCCAGCAGCTCCGACAGGGTTGGGGGCTACACCTTC.

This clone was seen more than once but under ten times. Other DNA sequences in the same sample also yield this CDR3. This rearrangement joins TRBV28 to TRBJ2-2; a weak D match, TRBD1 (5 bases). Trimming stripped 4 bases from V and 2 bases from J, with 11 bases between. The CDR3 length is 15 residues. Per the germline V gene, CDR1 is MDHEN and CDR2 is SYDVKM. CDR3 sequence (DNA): TGTGCCAGCAGTTCAGGGCAGGGAAACACCGGGGAGCTGTTTTTT. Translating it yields CASSSGQGNTGELFF.

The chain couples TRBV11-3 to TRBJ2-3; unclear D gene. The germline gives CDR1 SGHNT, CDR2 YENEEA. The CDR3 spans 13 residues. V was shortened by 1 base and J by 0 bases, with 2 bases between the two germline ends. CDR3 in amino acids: CASSLGSTDTQYF. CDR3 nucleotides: TGTGCCAGCAGCTTAGGGAGCACAGATACGCAGTATTTT.

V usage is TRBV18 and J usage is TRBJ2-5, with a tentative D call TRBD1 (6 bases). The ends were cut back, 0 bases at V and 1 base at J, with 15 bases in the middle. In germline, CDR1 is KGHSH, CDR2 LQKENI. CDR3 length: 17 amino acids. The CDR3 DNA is TGTGCCAGCTCACCACCGAAGGGACATTTTGGCCAAGAGACCCAGTACTTC. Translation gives CASSPPKGHFGQETQYF.

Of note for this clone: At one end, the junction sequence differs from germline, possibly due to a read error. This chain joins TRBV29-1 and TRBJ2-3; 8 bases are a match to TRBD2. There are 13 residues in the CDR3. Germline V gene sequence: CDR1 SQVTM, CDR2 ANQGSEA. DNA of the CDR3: TGCAGCCTTGAGCGGGGGAGCACAGATACGCAGTATTTT. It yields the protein CSLERGSTDTQYF.

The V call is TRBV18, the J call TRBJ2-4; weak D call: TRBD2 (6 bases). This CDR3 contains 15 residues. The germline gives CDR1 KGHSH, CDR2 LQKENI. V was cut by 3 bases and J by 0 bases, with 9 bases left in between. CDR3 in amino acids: CASSPDGGAKNIQYF. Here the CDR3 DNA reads TGTGCCAGCTCACCGGACGGGGGAGCCAAAAACATTCAGTACTTC.